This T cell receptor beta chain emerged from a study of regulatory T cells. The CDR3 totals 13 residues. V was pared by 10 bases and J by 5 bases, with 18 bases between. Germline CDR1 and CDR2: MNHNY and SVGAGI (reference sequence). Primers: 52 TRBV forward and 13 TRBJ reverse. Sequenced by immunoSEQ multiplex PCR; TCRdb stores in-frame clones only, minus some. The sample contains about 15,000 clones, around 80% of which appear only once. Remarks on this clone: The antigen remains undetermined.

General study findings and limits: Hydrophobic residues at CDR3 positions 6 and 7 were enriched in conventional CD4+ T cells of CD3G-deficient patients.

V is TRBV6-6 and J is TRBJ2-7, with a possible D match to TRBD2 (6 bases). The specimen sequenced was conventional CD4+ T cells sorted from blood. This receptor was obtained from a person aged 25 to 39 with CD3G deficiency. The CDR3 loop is CATQGAGFHEQYF. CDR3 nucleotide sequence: TGTGCCACCCAGGGAGCGGGTTTCCACGAGCAGTACTTC.